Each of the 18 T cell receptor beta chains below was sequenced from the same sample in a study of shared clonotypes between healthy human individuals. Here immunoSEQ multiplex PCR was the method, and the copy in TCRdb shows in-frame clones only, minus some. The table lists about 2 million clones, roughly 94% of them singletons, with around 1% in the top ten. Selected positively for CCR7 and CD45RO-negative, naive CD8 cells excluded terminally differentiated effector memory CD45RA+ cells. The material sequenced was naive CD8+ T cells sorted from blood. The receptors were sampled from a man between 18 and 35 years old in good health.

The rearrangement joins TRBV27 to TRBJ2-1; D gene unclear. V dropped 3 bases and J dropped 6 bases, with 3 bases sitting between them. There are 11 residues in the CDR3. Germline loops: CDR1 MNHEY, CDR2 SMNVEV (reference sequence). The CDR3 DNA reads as TGTGCCAGCAGTTTCGCCAATGAGCAGTTCTTC. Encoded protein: CASSFANEQFF.

CDR3 protein: CASSEIILIYGYTF. For the CDR3, the DNA is TGTGCCAGCAGTGAAATCATACTGATCTATGGCTACACCTTC. The chain couples TRBV2 to TRBJ1-2; D gene uncertain. This CDR3 is 14 amino acids long. Germline V gives CDR1 SNHLY, CDR2 FYNNEI. V was cut by 2 bases and J by 4 bases, with 11 bases left in between.

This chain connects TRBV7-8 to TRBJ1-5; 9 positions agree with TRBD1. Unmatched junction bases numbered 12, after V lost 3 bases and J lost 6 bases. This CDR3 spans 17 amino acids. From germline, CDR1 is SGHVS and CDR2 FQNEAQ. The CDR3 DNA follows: TGTGCCAGCAGCTTCTCCTGGACAGGGGTAAAGGGTCAGCCCCAGCATTTT. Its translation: CASSFSWTGVKGQPQHF.

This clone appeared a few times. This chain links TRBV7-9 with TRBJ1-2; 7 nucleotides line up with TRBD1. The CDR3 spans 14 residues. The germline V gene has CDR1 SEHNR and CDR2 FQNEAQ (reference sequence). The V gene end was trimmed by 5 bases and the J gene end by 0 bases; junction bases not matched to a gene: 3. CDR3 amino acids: CASSPTGSNYGYTF. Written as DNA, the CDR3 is TGTGCCAGCAGCCCGACAGGGTCTAACTATGGCTACACCTTC.

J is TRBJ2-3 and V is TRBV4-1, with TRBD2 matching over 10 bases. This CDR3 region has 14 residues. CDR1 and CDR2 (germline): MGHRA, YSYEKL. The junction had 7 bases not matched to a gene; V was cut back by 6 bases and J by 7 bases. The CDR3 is CASSPGTSVHTQYF. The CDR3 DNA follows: TGCGCCAGCAGTCCCGGGACTAGCGTGCATACGCAGTATTTT.

Written as DNA, the CDR3 is TGCGCCAGTAAAGAATTTGGGGGCACTGAAGCTTTCTTT. It translates to CASKEFGGTEAFF. The chain has TRBV10-2 and TRBJ1-1; TRBD1 might be the D (5 bases). CDR3 length: 13 amino acids. With 9 bases removed from V and 4 bases from J, the gap between germline ends came to 15 bases. Germline CDR1 reads WSHSY; CDR2 reads SAAADI.

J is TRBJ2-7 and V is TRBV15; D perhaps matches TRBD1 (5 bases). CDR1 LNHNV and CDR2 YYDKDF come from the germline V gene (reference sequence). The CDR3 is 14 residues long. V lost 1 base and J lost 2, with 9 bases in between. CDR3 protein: CATSRVTGAYEQYF. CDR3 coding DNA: TGTGCCACCAGCAGAGTAACAGGCGCCTACGAGCAGTACTTC.

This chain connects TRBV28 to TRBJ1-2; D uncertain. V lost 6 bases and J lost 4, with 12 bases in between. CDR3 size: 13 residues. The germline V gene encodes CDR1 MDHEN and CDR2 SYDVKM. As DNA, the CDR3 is TGTGCCAGCAGCACTACCGACGGCTATGGCTACACCTTC. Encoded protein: CASSTTDGYGYTF.

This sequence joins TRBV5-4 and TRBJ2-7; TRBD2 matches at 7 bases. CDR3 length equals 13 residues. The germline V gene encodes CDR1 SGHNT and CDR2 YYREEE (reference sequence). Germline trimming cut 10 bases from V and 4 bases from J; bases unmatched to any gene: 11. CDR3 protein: CAFSRGESYEQYF. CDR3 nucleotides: TGTGCCTTTTCACGGGGGGAGAGTTACGAGCAGTACTTC.

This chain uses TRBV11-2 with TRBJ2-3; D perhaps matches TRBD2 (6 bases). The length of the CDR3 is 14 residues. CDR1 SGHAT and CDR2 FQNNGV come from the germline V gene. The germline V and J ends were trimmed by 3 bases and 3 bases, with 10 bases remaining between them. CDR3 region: CASSFTGETDTQYF. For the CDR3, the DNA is TGTGCCAGCAGCTTCACGGGGGAGACAGATACGCAGTATTTT.

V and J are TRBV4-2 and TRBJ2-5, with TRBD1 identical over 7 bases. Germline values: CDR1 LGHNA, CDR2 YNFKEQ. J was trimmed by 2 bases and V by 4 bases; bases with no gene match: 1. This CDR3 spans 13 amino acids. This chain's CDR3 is CASSPGQQETQYF. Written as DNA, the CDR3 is TGTGCCAGCAGCCCGGGACAGCAAGAGACCCAGTACTTC.

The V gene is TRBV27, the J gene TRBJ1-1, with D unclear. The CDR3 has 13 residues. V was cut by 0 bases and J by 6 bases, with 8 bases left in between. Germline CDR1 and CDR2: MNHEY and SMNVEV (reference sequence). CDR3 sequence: CASSLSLLAEAFF. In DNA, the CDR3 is TGTGCCAGCAGTTTATCTCTACTCGCTGAAGCTTTCTTT.

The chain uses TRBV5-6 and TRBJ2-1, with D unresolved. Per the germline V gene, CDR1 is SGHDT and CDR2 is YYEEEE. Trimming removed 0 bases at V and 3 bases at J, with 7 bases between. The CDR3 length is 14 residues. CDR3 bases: TGTGCCAGCAGCTTGGGTGGGCTCTACAATGAGCAGTTCTTC. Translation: CASSLGGLYNEQFF.

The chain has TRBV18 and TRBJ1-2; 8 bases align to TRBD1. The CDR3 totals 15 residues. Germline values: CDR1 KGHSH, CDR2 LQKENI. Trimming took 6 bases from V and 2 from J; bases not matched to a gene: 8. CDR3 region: CASSLGTGGNYGYTF. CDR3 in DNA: TGTGCCAGCTCCCTAGGGACAGGAGGAAACTATGGCTACACCTTC.

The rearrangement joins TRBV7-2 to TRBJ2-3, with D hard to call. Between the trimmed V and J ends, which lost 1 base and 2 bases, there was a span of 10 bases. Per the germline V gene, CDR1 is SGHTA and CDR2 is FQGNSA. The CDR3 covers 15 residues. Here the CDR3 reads CASSLGAVDTDTQYF. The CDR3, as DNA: TGTGCCAGCAGCTTAGGGGCGGTTGACACAGATACGCAGTATTTT.

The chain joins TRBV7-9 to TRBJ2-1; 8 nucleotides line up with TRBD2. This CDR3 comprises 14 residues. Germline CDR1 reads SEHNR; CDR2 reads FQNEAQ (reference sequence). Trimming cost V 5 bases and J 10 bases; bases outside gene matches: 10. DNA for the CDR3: TGTGCCAGCAGCCCTACCGGGGGGGCAGAGGAGCAGTTCTTC. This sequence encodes CASSPTGGAEEQFF.

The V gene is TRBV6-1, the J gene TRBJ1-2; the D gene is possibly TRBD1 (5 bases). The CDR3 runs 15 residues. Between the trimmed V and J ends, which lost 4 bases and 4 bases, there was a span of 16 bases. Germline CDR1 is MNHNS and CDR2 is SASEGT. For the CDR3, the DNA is TGTGCCAGCAGTGGATGGAGACAGCCCGGCTATGGCTACACCTTC. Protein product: CASSGWRQPGYGYTF.

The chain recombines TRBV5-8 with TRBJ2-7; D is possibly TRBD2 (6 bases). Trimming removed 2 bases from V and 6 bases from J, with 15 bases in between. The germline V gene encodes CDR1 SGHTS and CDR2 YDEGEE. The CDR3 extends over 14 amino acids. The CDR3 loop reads CASSFSGLSAEQYF. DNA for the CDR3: TGTGCCAGCAGCTTCTCGGGACTTTCCGCCGAGCAGTACTTC.